This entry features one T cell receptor beta chain sequence. These data come from a study of blood T cell repertoires in COVID-19. Sequencing was performed with immunoSEQ multiplex PCR; in TCRdb, only in-frame clones are kept and a portion is missing. The repertoire includes roughly 240,000 clones, about 88% of them detected once, and around 3.6% sits in the top ten. The CDR3 sequence is 12 residues long. CDR1 and CDR2 (germline): MNHEY, SVGAGI. V lost 6 bases to trimming and J lost 8 bases, with 13 bases between them. J is TRBJ1-2 and V is TRBV6-5; maybe TRBD1 (5 bases). The material sequenced was peripheral blood. This clonotype was obtained from a man in his late teens or twenties with active or convalescent COVID-19. DNA of the CDR3: TGTGCCAGCAGAACTGTCGGGGGAGGCTACACCTTC. Translation: CASRTVGGGYTF.